This TCR beta chain was sequenced during a study of blood T cell repertoires in COVID-19. Turning to the study itself: Samples representing acute and convalescent COVID-19 were sourced from the United States, Italy and Spain. Sources were T cells, B-cell-depleted T cells, or PBMCs; the material itself was cDNA or gDNA.

In the original analysis: Amplifying reference gene primers gave estimates of nucleated cell counts. TCRdb's copy holds only in-frame clones and misses some; the assay was immunoSEQ multiplex PCR. The D gene and trimming were derived from the DNA, and the V and J assignments and clone size from that table. The data hold about 230,000 clones, with 70% to 90% observed a single time. The TCR sequence derives from a man aged 40-50 years with acute or convalescent COVID-19. The sample comprised peripheral blood.

As DNA, the CDR3 is TGTGCCAGCAGCTCCTGGTCAACAGGGAAAGGCGGCTACACCTTC. It is translated as CASSSWSTGKGGYTF. The chain combines TRBV6-5 with TRBJ1-2; D perhaps matches TRBD1 (6 bases). CDR3 length: 15 residues. The germline V gene encodes CDR1 MNHEY and CDR2 SVGAGI. V shed 6 bases and J shed 8 bases, with 22 bases lying between them.